The 5 T cell receptor beta chains below come from one sample, sequenced in a study of a mutant IDH1 vaccine in newly diagnosed glioma. The antigens for these receptors are not known. Specified time point: week 23, last vaccination. Mutant IDH1 20-mer peptide, at 300 ug, made up each vaccine dose, with topical imiquimod. TCRdb's copy holds only in-frame clones and misses some; the assay was immunoSEQ multiplex PCR. The table shows 50,000 to 70,000 clones, with 81% occurring only once. Sequenced here: PBMCs, sampled from a glioma patient whose treatment included an IDH1 peptide vaccine. The receptors were gathered from a woman between 40 and 55 years old with glioma. Some clones in this sample may be carry-over from other donors' samples.

This clone turned up a few times. This chain links TRBV4-2 with TRBJ2-7; either TRBD1 or TRBD2 may supply D (6 bases each). Trimming took off 0 bases at V and 7 bases at J, with 19 bases between the two ends. Germline V gene data show CDR1 as LGHNA and CDR2 as YNFKEQ. The CDR3 contains 16 residues. The CDR3 DNA is TGTGCCAGCAGCCAAGATGGGGTGGGAAGGGGGAGGGAGCAGTACTTC. Translated, it gives CASSQDGVGRGREQYF.

In the case of this clone: Other DNA sequences in this sample translate to the same CDR3. The chain joins TRBV5-1 to TRBJ1-2; 7 nucleotides align to TRBD1. J lost 5 bases, V lost 4 bases, and 8 bases had no gene match. The CDR3 is made up of 14 amino acids. The germline V gene encodes CDR1 SGHRS and CDR2 YFSETQ. In nucleotides, the CDR3 is TGCGCCAGCAGCCCCCGGGACAGAGTTTATGGCTACACCTTC. Residues: CASSPRDRVYGYTF.

V and J are TRBV30 and TRBJ1-4; D is uncertain. CDR1 and CDR2 from the germline V gene are GTSNPN and SVGIG (reference sequence). Between the trimmed V and J ends, which lost 0 bases and 5 bases, there was a span of 16 bases. This CDR3 spans 16 amino acids. CDR3 sequence reads: CAWSVIRTSINEKLFF. The CDR3 coding sequence is TGTGCCTGGAGTGTAATCAGGACGTCGATAAATGAAAAACTGTTTTTT.

V usage is TRBV29-1 and J usage is TRBJ2-2, with a tentative D call TRBD1 (6 bases). Germline V gene lookup returns CDR1 SQVTM and CDR2 ANQGSEA. V shed 2 bases and J shed 6 bases, with 7 bases lying between them. This CDR3 has 12 residues. The CDR3 loop reads CSVERGSGELFF. In DNA form, the CDR3 reads TGCAGCGTTGAAAGGGGGTCCGGGGAGCTGTTTTTT.

The chain recombines TRBV2 with TRBJ1-4; a possible D gene is TRBD1 (5 bases). The CDR3 runs to 12 residues. Germline CDR1 and CDR2: SNHLY and FYNNEI. V gave up 1 base and J gave up 14 bases, with 11 bases separating them. CDR3 region: CASSEGGGRLFF. The CDR3 DNA follows: TGTGCCAGCAGTGAAGGCGGGGGGAGGCTGTTTTTT.